The following is a T cell receptor (beta chain) sequence with its context. The antigen remains unidentified. The time point here: newly diagnosed GD, antithyroid drugs for less than 3 months. Extracted RNA from PBMCs served as the source of the TCR library. The authors built TCR beta libraries using iRepertoire HTBI primers and Arm-PCR of CDR3 regions. TCRdb re-called the multiplex PCR reads through MiXCR, storing one row per CDR3 protein. The sample consists of around 480,000 distinct CDR3 sequences, 15% to 20% of them appearing once. The CDR3 is made up of 14 amino acids. V was clipped by 5 bases and J by 7 bases, with 15 bases between them. CDR1 and CDR2 from the germline V gene are SNHLY and FYNNEI. This entry belongs to a study of regulatory T cells in long-lasting Graves disease. Study details: Duration of antithyroid drug therapy among newly diagnosed Graves' patients was under 3 months. Points from the study as a whole: Favoring TRBV28, TRBJ1-2 and TRBJ2-5 was a feature seen in persistent disease.

These data also featured in a second study, about T cells in Graves' hyperthyroidism and ophthalmopathy. That work adds: The TCR CDR3 first-round RT-PCR relied on the HTBI primer set.

The chain is built from TRBV2 and TRBJ1-5, with unresolved D. The source of this sequence is a woman aged 40 to 65 with Graves disease. The source material was peripheral blood mononuclear cells (PBMCs), sampled at new diagnosis, from a patient treated with antithyroid drugs. This CDR3 reads CASSLGPPRQPQHF. CDR3 coding DNA: TGTGCCAGCAGTTTAGGACCCCCCCGACAGCCCCAGCATTTT.